Reported below is one T cell receptor beta chain. The data were taken from a study of blood T cell repertoires in COVID-19. On the study more broadly: Some COVID-19 samples were acute and others convalescent; all came from the United States, Italy and Spain. PBMCs, B-cell-depleted T cells, or T cells were the source of the cDNA or gDNA that made up the material.

In the study's own analysis: Reference gene primer amplification in the assay estimated nucleated cell counts. Only in-frame clones appear in the TCRdb table, and some are missing; sequencing was by immunoSEQ multiplex PCR. The D gene and trimming were derived from the DNA, and the V and J assignments and clone size from that table. Counted here are tens of thousands of clones, about 89% occurring once; the ten biggest clones make up approximately 5.4%. Enrolled during active infection, Seattle patients were then followed longitudinally. V lost 0 bases to trimming and J lost 6 bases; unmatched junction nucleotides: 11. Looked up from germline, CDR1 is MNHEY and CDR2 is SMNVEV (reference sequence). The CDR3 runs to 18 residues.

The TCR originated in a man aged 55 to 70 with COVID-19, enrolled during active disease. The sequenced sample consisted of peripheral blood. This chain links TRBV27 with TRBJ2-3, with 11 bases matching TRBD2. This CDR3 is CASSLSVLAGGLVDTQYF. The CDR3, as DNA: TGTGCCAGCAGTTTATCGGTTCTAGCGGGAGGTCTCGTCGATACGCAGTATTTT.